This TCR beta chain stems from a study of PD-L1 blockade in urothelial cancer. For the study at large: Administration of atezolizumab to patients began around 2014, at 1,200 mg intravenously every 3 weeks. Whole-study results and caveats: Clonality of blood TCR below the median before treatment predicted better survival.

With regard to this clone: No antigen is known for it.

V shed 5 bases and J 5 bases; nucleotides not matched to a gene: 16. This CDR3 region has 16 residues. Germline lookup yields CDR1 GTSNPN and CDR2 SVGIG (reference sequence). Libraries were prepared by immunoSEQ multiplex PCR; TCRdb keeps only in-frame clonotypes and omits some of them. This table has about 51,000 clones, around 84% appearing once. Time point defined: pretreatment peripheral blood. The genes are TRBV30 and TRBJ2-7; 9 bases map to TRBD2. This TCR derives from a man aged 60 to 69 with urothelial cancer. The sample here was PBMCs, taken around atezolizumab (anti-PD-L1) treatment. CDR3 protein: CAWVKKTSGRRHEQYF. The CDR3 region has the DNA TGTGCCTGGGTGAAAAAAACAAGCGGGAGGAGACACGAGCAGTACTTC.